Listed here is a single TCR beta chain. No antigen is known for it. Other nucleotide sequences in the sample specify the same CDR3. This record comes from a study of cytomegalovirus exposure and HLA in healthy donors. The PCR employed 60 Vbeta primers together with 13 Jbeta primers. Here immunoSEQ multiplex PCR was the method, and the copy in TCRdb shows in-frame clones only, minus some. This repertoire shows around 160,000 clones, approximately 78% found once; its top ten account for under 3%. Study results and limitations: Later analysis demonstrated an association between a missense DCLRE1C variant and TCR beta V- and J-gene trimming.

From germline, CDR1 is SGHRS and CDR2 YFSETQ. This CDR3 is 14 amino acids long. The germline V and J ends were trimmed by 0 bases and 0 bases, with 4 bases remaining between them. The J gene is TRBJ2-1, the V gene TRBV5-1; D is uncertain. The sequence was obtained from a man in his forties or fifties in good health and CMV-seropositive. The specimen was PBMCs. CDR3 nucleotide sequence: TGCGCCAGCAGCTTGGGTAGCTCCTACAATGAGCAGTTCTTC. Translation gives CASSLGSSYNEQFF.